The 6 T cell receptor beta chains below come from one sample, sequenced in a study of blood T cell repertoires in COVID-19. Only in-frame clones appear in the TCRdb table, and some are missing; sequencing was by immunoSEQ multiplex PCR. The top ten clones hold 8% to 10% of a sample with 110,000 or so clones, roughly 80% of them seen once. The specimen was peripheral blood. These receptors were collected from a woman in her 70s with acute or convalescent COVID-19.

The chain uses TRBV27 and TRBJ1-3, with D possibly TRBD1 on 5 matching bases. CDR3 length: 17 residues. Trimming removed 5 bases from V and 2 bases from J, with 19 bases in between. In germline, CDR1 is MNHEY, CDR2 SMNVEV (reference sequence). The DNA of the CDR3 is TGTGCCAGCAGTCCCCGGGGGGTGGAGGGGCCTGGAAACACCATATATTTT. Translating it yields CASSPRGVEGPGNTIYF.

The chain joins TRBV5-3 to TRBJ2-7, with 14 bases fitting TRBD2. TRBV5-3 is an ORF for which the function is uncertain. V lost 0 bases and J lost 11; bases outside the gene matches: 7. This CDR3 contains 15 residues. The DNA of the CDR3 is TGTGCCAGAAGCTTGGGGACTAGCGGGAGGCTCGACGAGTACTTC. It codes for CARSLGTSGRLDEYF.

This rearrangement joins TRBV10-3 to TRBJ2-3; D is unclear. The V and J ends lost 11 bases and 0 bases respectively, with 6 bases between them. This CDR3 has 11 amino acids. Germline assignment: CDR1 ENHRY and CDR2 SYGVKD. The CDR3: CASGSTDTQYF. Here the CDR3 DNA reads TGTGCCTCAGGAAGCACAGATACGCAGTATTTT.

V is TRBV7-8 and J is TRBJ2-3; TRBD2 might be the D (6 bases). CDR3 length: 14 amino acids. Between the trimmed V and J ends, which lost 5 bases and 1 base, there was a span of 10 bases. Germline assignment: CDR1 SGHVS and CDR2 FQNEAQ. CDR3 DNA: TGTGCCAGCAGCACCGGGACTGGCACAGATACGCAGTATTTT. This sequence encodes CASSTGTGTDTQYF.

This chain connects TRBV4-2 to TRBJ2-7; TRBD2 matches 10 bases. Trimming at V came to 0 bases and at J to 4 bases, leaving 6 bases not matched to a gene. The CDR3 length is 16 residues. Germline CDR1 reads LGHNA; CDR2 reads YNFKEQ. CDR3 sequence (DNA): TGTGCCAGCAGCCAAGAGGCTAGCGGGAGTTCTTACGAGCAGTACTTC. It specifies CASSQEASGSSYEQYF.

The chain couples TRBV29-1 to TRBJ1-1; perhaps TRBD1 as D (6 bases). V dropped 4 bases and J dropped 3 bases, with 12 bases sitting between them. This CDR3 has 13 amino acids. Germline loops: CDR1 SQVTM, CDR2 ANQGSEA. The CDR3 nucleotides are TGCAGCGTTGCAGGGACATCTTACACTGAAGCTTTCTTT. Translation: CSVAGTSYTEAFF.